These 9 T cell receptor beta chains originate from one sample sequenced in a study of blood T cell repertoires in COVID-19. Profiled with immunoSEQ multiplex PCR; TCRdb holds only in-frame clones, not every one. The profile covers roughly 260,000 clones, with around 90% appearing a single time and 2.6% taken by the ten largest. The sequenced material came from PBMCs or T cells enriched from blood (not recorded which). Source of these receptors: a woman aged 30 to 39 with acute COVID-19.

In nucleotides, the CDR3 is TGTGCCTGGAGTGAAGGTACTAGCGGGGGTTTTCATGAGCAGTTCTTC. The encoded protein is CAWSEGTSGGFHEQFF. V and J are TRBV30 and TRBJ2-1, with 11 bases identical to TRBD2. Looked up from germline, CDR1 is GTSNPN and CDR2 is SVGIG (reference sequence). The CDR3 spans 16 residues. The trim removed 1 base at V and 8 bases at J, leaving 10 bases unmatched.

This chain joins TRBV2 and TRBJ2-5; possible D gene TRBD1, 5 bases. CDR3 size: 13 residues. Deletions cut 8 bases from V and 2 bases from J, with 12 bases between. CDR1 is SNHLY and CDR2 is FYNNEI in the germline V gene. Here the CDR3 reads CASGAREQETQYF. The CDR3 region has the DNA TGTGCCAGCGGCGCCAGGGAACAAGAGACCCAGTACTTC.

The chain is built from TRBV4-3 and TRBJ1-5; D gene uncertain. Germline values: CDR1 LGHNA, CDR2 YSLEER. The CDR3 is 14 amino acids. Trimming removed 0 bases from V and 4 bases from J, with 7 bases in between. CDR3 residues: CASSQENGNQPQHF. The CDR3 nucleotides are TGCGCCAGCAGCCAAGAAAACGGTAATCAGCCCCAGCATTTT.

The V and J genes are TRBV5-4 and TRBJ1-1; possible D gene TRBD1, 5 bases. CDR1 is SGHNT, CDR2 YYREEE, per germline (reference sequence). This CDR3 contains 15 residues. Trimming shortened V by 4 bases and J by 1 base, and 14 bases separated the two germline ends. CDR3 protein: CASSVTGLRNTEAFF. The CDR3 DNA is TGTGCCAGCAGCGTTACGGGACTGAGGAACACTGAAGCTTTCTTT.

This clone was detected only once. The CDR3 bases are TGTGCCAGCAGCACGGACAGGGGCTACGAGCAGTACTTC. Residues: CASSTDRGYEQYF. J is TRBJ2-7 and V is TRBV11-2, with TRBD1 matching over 9 bases. Germline trimming cut 5 bases from V and 3 bases from J; bases unmatched to any gene: 2. Germline-derived CDR1 and CDR2 are SGHAT and FQNNGV. The CDR3 runs 13 residues. Full variable domain (missing parts from reference TRBV11-2 and TRBJ2-7): EAGVAQSPRYKIIEKRQSVAFWCNPISGHATLYWYQQILGQGPKLLIQFQNNGVVDDSQLPKDRFSAERLKGVDSTLKIQPAKLEDSAVYLCASSTDRGYEQYFGPGTRLTVT.

The chain carries TRBV6-4 and TRBJ1-1; D uncertain. The CDR3 has 19 amino acids. Germline loops: CDR1 MRHNA, CDR2 SNTAGT. The V and J ends lost 1 base and 1 base respectively, with 22 bases between them. The CDR3, as DNA: TGTGCCAGCAGTGACTTAGAAGGTACGGAGCCAGATCCGAACACTGAAGCTTTCTTT. As protein: CASSDLEGTEPDPNTEAFF.

The chain has TRBV3-1 (or the pseudogene TRBV3-2) and TRBJ2-1; D gene uncertain. The V and J ends lost 6 bases and 5 bases respectively, with 14 bases between them. The germline V gene has CDR1 LGHDT and CDR2 YNNKEL (reference sequence). CDR3 size: 14 residues. DNA for the CDR3: TGTGCCAGCAGTCTTACCGAGAGGAACAATGAGCAGTTCTTC. Protein product: CASSLTERNNEQFF.

V and J are TRBV19 and TRBJ2-5, with D possibly TRBD2 on 6 matching bases. The germline V gene has CDR1 LNHDA and CDR2 SQIVND (reference sequence). The CDR3 is 16 amino acids. The V and J ends lost 5 bases and 2 bases respectively, with 18 bases between them. The CDR3 DNA follows: TGTGCCAGTAGTCCCCTCTTTGGGGGGAATCAAGAGACCCAGTACTTC. Translation: CASSPLFGGNQETQYF. The whole variable domain, remainder taken from reference TRBV19 and TRBJ2-5, is DGGITQSPKYLFRKEGQNVTLSCEQNLNHDAMYWYRQDPGQGLRLIYYSQIVNDFQKGDIAEGYSVSREKKESFPLTVTSAQKNPTAFYLCASSPLFGGNQETQYFGPGTRLLVL.

The V call is TRBV5-6, the J call TRBJ2-5; TRBD2 is a possible D gene (5 bases). This CDR3 has 14 residues. The germline CDR1 and CDR2 sequences are SGHDT and YYEEEE. V lost 1 base, J lost 7 bases, and 14 bases lay in between. DNA of the CDR3: TGTGCCAGCAGCTTGCGAAGGGCTCGGGGGACCCAGTACTTC. As protein: CASSLRRARGTQYF. Supplemented by reference TRBV5-6 and TRBJ2-5, the full variable domain reads DAGVTQSPTHLIKTRGQQVTLRCSPKSGHDTVSWYQQALGQGPQFIFQYYEEEERQRGNFPDRFSGHQFPNYSSELNVNALLLGDSALYLCASSLRRARGTQYFGPGTRLLVL.